Sequencing of this T cell receptor beta chain was carried out in a study of a mutant IDH1 vaccine in newly diagnosed glioma. Study observations and caveats: In 80% to 95% of patients, immune responses induced by the vaccine occurred.

A remark on this clone: Antigen: not known.

Measured with immunoSEQ multiplex PCR; TCRdb has only the in-frame clones, and not every one. The table has about 36,000 clones, about four fifths seen once. The CDR3 consists of 14 residues. Looked up from germline, CDR1 is LGHNT and CDR2 is FRNRAP. V gave up 6 bases and J gave up 5 bases, with 13 bases separating them. Time point reported: week 11, during vaccination. With topical imiquimod, each dose of the vaccine consisted of 300 ug of mutant IDH1 20-mer peptide. This TCR came from a woman in her 30s with glioma. Some clones in this sample may be carry-over from other donors' samples. The V call is TRBV12-5, the J call TRBJ2-2, with D maybe TRBD1 (8 bases). Specimen: peripheral blood mononuclear cells (PBMCs), collected from a glioma patient whose treatment included an IDH1 peptide vaccine. CDR3 region: CASGTGEGTGELFF. In DNA, the CDR3 is TGTGCTAGTGGGACAGGGGAGGGGACCGGGGAGCTGTTTTTT.